A single sample gave rise to the 4 T cell receptor beta chains below, sequenced in a study of CD4+ T cells in melanoma. Measured with immunoSEQ multiplex PCR; TCRdb has only the in-frame clones, and not every one. The profile shows some 150,000 clones, 92% of them singletons. The receptors originated from a human donor with melanoma.

This chain connects TRBV7-9 to TRBJ1-1, with 9 bases lining up with TRBD1. The CDR3 sequence is 14 residues long. Germline CDR1 is SEHNR and CDR2 is FQNEAQ (reference sequence). J gave up 5 bases and V 5 bases, and 6 bases lay outside the gene matches. As DNA, the CDR3 is TGTGCCAGCAGCCAACCGGGACAGGGAACTGAAGCTTTCTTT. This codes for CASSQPGQGTEAFF. Full variable domain (missing parts from reference TRBV7-9 and TRBJ1-1): DTGVSQNPRHKITKRGQNVTFRCDPISEHNRLYWYRQTLGQGPEFLTYFQNEAQLEKSRLLSDRFSAERPKGSFSTLEIQRTEQGDSAMYLCASSQPGQGTEAFFGQGTRLTVV.

In regard to this clone: The same CDR3 arises from other DNA sequences in this sample as well. The chain employs TRBV10-3 and TRBJ1-5; D might be TRBD1 (5 bases). V gave up 2 bases and J gave up 1 base, with 9 bases separating them. The CDR3 consists of 15 residues. CDR1 and CDR2 from the germline V gene are ENHRY and SYGVKD. CDR3 residues: CAISEEGLSNQPQHF. CDR3 nucleotides: TGTGCCATCAGTGAGGAGGGGCTGAGCAATCAGCCCCAGCATTTT.

A single count supports this clone. The chain joins TRBV9 to TRBJ1-6, with 9 nucleotides matching TRBD1. The V and J ends lost 0 bases and 10 bases, in that order; junction bases with no gene match: 8. Germline V lookup: CDR1 SGDLS, CDR2 YYNGEE. The CDR3 spans 16 residues. CDR3 protein: CASSVDLGQGQSPLHF. CDR3 DNA sequence: TGTGCCAGCAGCGTAGATTTGGGACAGGGACAGTCACCCCTCCACTTT.

The chain employs TRBV5-1 and TRBJ2-2; D is possibly TRBD1 (6 bases). Deletions cut 5 bases from V and 4 bases from J, with 18 bases between. Germline CDR1 SGHRS, CDR2 YFSETQ. The CDR3 is 16 residues long. CDR3 sequence: CASREERGLATGELFF. In DNA form, the CDR3 reads TGCGCCAGCAGAGAGGAGAGGGGGTTGGCCACCGGGGAGCTGTTTTTT.